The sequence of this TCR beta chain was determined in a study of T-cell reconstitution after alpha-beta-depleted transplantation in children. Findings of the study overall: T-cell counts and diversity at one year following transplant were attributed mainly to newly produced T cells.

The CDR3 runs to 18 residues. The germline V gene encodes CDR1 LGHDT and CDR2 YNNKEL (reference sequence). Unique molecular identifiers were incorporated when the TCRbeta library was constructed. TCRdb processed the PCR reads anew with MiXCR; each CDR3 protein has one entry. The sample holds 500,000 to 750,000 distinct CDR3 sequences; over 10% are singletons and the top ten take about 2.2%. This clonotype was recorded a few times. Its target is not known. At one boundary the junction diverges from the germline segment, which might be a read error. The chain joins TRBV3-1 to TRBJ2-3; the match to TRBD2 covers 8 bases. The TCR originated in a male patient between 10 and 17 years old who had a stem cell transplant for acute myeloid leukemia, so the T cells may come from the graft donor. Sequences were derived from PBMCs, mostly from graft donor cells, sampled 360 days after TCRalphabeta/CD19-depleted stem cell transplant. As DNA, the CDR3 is TGTGCCTGCAGCCAAGATATTTCGAGCGGGAGATCCACAGATACGCAGTATTTT. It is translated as CACSQDISSGRSTDTQYF.